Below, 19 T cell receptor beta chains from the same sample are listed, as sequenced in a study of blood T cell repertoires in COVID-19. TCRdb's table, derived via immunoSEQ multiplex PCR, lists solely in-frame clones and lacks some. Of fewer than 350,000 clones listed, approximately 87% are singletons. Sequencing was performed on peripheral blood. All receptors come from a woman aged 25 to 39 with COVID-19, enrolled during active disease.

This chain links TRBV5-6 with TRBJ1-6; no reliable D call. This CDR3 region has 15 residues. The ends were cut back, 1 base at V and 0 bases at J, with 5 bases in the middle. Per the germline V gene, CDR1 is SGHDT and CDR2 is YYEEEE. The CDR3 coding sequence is TGTGCCAGCAGCTTGTCGAGCTCCTATAATTCACCCCTCCACTTT. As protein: CASSLSSSYNSPLHF.

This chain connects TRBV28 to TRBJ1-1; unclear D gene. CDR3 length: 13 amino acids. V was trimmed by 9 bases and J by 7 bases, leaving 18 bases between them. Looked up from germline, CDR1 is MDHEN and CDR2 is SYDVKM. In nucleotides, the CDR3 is TGTGCCAGTTCCGACGGAGGACTATTTGAAGCTTTCTTT. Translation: CASSDGGLFEAFF.

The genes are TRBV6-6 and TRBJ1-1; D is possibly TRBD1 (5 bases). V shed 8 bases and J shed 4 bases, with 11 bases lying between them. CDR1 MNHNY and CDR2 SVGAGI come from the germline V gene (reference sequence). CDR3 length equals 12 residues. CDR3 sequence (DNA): TGTGCCAGCCAAGGGGTGGGCACTGAAGCTTTCTTT. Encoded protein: CASQGVGTEAFF.

CDR3 sequence reads: CAGTRGLAGFSSYNEQFF. DNA for the CDR3: TGTGCCGGTACCAGGGGTTTAGCGGGGTTTTCCTCCTACAATGAGCAGTTCTTC. The rearrangement uses TRBV30 and TRBJ2-1, with TRBD2 matching over 8 bases. The CDR3 contains 18 residues. V was clipped by 8 bases and J by 0 bases; unmatched bases: 18. CDR1 is GTSNPN and CDR2 is SVGIG in the germline V gene (reference sequence).

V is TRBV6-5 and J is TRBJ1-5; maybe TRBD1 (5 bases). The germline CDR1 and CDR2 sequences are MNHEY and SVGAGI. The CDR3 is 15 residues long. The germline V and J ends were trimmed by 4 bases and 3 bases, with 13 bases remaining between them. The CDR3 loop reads CASSSQGLDNQPQHF. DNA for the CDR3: TGTGCCAGCAGTTCCCAGGGCCTTGACAATCAGCCCCAGCATTTT.

The CDR3 loop is CASSGRTIYGYTF. CDR3 nucleotide sequence: TGTGCCAGCAGTGGTAGGACAATCTATGGCTACACCTTC. The chain is built from TRBV12-3 or TRBV12-4 and TRBJ1-2; tentative D call: TRBD1 (5 bases). The CDR3 contains 13 residues. The V gene lost 5 bases and the J gene lost 4 bases, with 11 bases spanning the gap.

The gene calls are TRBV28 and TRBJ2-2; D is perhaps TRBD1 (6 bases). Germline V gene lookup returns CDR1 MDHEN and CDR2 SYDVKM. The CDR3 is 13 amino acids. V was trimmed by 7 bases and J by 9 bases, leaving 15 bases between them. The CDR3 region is CASTPPGVRELFF. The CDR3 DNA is TGTGCCAGCACTCCGCCAGGGGTAAGGGAGCTGTTTTTT.

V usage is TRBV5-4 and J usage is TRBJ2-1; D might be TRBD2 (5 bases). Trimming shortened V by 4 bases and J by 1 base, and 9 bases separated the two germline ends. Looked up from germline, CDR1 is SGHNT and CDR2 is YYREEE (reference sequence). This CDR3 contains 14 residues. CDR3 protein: CASSPPGSYNEQFF. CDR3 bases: TGTGCCAGCAGCCCCCCGGGATCCTACAATGAGCAGTTCTTC.

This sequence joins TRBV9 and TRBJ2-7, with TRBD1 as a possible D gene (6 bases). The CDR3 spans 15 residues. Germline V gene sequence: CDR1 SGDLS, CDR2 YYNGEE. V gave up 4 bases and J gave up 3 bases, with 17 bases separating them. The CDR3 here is CASSPTGSPFYEQYF. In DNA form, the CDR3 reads TGTGCCAGCAGCCCAACAGGGTCCCCTTTCTACGAGCAGTACTTC.

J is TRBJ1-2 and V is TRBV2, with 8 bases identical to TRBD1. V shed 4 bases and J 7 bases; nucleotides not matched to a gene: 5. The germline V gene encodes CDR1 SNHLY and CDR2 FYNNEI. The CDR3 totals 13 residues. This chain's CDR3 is CASSVDRGGGYTF. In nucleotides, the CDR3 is TGTGCCAGCAGTGTCGACAGGGGAGGTGGCTACACCTTC.

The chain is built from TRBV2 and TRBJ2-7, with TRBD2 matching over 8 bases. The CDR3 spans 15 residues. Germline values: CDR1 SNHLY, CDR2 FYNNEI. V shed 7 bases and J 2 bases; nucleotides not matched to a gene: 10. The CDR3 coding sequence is TGTGCCAGCAAAGGAGAGCGGGGGCCTACCTACGAGCAGTACTTC. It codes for CASKGERGPTYEQYF. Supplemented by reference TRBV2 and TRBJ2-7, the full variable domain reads EPEVTQTPSHQVTQMGQEVILRCVPISNHLYFYWYRQILGQKVEFLVSFYNNEISEKSEIFDDQFSVERPDGSNFTLKIRSTKLEDSAMYFCASKGERGPTYEQYFGPGTRLTVT.

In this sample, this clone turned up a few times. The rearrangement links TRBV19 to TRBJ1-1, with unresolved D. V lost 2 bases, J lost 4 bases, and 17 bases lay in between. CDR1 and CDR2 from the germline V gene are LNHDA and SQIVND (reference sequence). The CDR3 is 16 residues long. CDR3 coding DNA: TGTGCCAGTAGTATATCTGCGGGGATGCCCTCCACTGAAGCTTTCTTT. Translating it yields CASSISAGMPSTEAFF.

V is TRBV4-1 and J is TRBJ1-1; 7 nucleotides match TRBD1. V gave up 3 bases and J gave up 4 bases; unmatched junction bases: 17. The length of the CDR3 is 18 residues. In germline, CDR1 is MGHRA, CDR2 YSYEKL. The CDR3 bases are TGCGCCAGCAGCCACCTATTACCGGGGCAGGGGGTTCGCACTGAAGCTTTCTTT. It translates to CASSHLLPGQGVRTEAFF.

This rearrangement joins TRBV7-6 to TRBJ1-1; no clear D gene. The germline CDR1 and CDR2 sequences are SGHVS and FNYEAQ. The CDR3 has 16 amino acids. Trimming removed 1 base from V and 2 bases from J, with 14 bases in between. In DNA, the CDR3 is TGTGCCAGCAGCTTAGGGCACATCTTCCAAAACACTGAAGCTTTCTTT. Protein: CASSLGHIFQNTEAFF.

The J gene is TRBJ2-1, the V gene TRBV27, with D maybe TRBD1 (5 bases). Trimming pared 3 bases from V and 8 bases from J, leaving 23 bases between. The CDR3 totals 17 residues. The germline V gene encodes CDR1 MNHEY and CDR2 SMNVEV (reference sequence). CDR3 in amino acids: CASSFGAGNPESHEQFF. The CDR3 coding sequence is TGTGCCAGCAGTTTTGGGGCAGGGAATCCCGAATCCCATGAGCAGTTCTTC.

CDR3 in amino acids: CASSLDDSHFYEQYF. CDR3 sequence (DNA): TGTGCCAGCAGCTTGGATGATTCCCACTTCTACGAGCAGTACTTC. V usage is TRBV5-5 and J usage is TRBJ2-7; D is ambiguous. Trimming stripped 0 bases from V and 3 bases from J, with 13 bases between. CDR1 and CDR2 from the germline V gene are SGHKS and YYEKEE (reference sequence). CDR3 length: 15 residues.

The CDR3 reads CASSLSGGGQETQYF. CDR3 DNA: TGTGCCAGCAGCTTAAGCGGGGGGGGCCAAGAGACCCAGTACTTC. The chain has TRBV11-2 and TRBJ2-5, with 10 bases matching TRBD2. The CDR3 is made up of 15 amino acids. CDR1 and CDR2 from the germline V gene are SGHAT and FQNNGV. After removal of 2 bases from V and 1 base from J, the junction contained 1 base not matched to a gene.

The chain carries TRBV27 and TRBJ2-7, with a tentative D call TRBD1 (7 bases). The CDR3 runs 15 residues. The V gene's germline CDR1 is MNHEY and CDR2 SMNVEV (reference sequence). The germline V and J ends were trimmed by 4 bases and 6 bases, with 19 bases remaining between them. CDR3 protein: CASSSFSTGDSEQYF. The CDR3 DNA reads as TGTGCCAGCAGTTCCTTTTCCACAGGGGACTCCGAGCAGTACTTC.

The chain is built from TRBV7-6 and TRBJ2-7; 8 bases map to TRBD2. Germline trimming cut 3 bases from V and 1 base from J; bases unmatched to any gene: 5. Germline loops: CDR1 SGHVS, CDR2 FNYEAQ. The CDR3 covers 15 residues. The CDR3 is CASSFSSGLSYEQYF. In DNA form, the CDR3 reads TGTGCCAGCAGCTTTTCTAGCGGGTTATCCTACGAGCAGTACTTC.